The 3 T cell receptor beta chains given below trace back to one sample, sequenced in a study of shared clonotypes between healthy human individuals. Clones were sequenced by immunoSEQ multiplex PCR, and TCRdb holds only the in-frame ones, with some missing. The table includes over a million clones, around 98% detected once. The sample consisted of naive CD4+ T cells sorted from blood. Stated subset: CD45RA+ positively selected. Receptors originate from a man under 40 in good health.

The chain combines TRBV5-1 with TRBJ1-2, with 9 bases fitting TRBD1. CDR3 size: 16 residues. Germline-derived CDR1 and CDR2 are SGHRS and YFSETQ. V lost 4 bases, J lost 4 bases, and 11 bases stayed unmatched. The CDR3 coding sequence is TGCGCCAGCAGCCCAGGACAGGGGCGAGGGTTCTATGGCTACACCTTC. Translated, it gives CASSPGQGRGFYGYTF.

The rearrangement joins TRBV10-3 to TRBJ2-1, with TRBD1 matching over 10 bases. This CDR3 contains 16 residues. Germline V gene data show CDR1 as ENHRY and CDR2 as SYGVKD. The V segment lost 0 bases and the J segment 9 bases; nucleotides outside the gene matches: 8. The CDR3 DNA reads as TGTGCCATCAGTGAGTCGGGACAGGGGTTTGGTGGTGAGCAGTTCTTC. Its translation is CAISESGQGFGGEQFF.

The CDR3 sequence is CASSIGGMSSYNEQFF. CDR3 DNA sequence: TGTGCCAGTAGTATAGGCGGGATGAGCTCCTACAATGAGCAGTTCTTC. V gene TRBV19 combines with J gene TRBJ2-1; a weak D match, TRBD2 (6 bases). Germline V gives CDR1 LNHDA, CDR2 SQIVND (reference sequence). Deletions cut 1 base from V and 0 bases from J, with 10 bases between. This CDR3 spans 16 amino acids.